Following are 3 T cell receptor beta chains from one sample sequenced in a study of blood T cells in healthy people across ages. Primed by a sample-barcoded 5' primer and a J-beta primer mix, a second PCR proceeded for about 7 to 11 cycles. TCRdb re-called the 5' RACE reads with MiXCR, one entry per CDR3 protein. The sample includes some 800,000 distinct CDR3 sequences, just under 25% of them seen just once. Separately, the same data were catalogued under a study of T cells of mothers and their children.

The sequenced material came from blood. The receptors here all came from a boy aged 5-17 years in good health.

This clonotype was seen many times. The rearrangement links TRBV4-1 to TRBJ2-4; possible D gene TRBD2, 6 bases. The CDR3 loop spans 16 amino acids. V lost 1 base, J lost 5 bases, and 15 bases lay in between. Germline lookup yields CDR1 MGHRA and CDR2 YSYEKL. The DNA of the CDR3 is TGCGCCAGCAGCCAAGCGGACCGGGACTTCGAAAACATTCAGTACTTC. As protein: CASSQADRDFENIQYF.

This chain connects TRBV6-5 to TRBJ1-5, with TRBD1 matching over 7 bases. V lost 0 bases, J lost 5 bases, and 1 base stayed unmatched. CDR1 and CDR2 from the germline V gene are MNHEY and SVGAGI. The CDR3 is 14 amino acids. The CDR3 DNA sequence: TGTGCCAGCAGTTACTCCAGGGGGGATCAGCCCCAGCATTTT. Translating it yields CASSYSRGDQPQHF.

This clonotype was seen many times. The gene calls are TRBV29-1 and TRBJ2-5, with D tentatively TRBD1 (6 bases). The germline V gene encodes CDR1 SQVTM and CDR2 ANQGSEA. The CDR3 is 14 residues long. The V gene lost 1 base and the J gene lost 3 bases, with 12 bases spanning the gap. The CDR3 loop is CSVEATGGEETQYF. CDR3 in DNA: TGCAGCGTTGAAGCGACTGGGGGCGAAGAGACCCAGTACTTC.